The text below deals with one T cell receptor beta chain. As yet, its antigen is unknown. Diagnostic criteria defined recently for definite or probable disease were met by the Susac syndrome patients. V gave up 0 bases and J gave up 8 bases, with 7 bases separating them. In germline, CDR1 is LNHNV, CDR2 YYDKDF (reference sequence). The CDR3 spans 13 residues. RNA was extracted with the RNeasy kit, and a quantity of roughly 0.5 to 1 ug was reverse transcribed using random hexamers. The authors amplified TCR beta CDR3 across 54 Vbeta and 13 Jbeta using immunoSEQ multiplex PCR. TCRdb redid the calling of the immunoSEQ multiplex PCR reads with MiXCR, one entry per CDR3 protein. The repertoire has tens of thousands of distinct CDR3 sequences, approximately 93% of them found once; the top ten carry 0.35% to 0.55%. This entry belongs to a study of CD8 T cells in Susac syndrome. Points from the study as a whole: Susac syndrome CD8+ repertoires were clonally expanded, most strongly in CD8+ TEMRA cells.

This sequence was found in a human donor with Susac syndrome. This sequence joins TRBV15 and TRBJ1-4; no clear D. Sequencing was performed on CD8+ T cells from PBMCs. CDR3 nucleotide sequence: TGTGCCACCAGCAGAGAACGGCCCGAAAAACTGTTTTTT. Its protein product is CATSRERPEKLFF.